This T cell receptor beta chain was captured by sequencing in a study of pediatric ulcerative colitis. Looking at the study overall: Disease was pancolitis in roughly 7 and left-sided in two, histology-confirmed. Study findings and constraints: Repertoires came from total lymphocyte DNA, not specific subsets. A couple of rectal clonotypes were found only in ulcerative colitis patients, all of them.

The survey-level immunoSEQ assay was used. Measured with immunoSEQ multiplex PCR; TCRdb has only the in-frame clones, and not every one. The table records fewer than 20,000 clones, under 75% of them present only once. With respect to this clone: Its antigen is not identified.

Rectal tissue came from one to two pinch biopsies taken at colonoscopy. This CDR3 contains 15 residues. Per germline, CDR1 MDHEN and CDR2 SYDVKM. The junction had 7 bases not matched to a gene; V was cut back by 6 bases and J by 7 bases. V is TRBV28 and J is TRBJ2-5; 14 positions match TRBD2. The source of this sequence is a boy aged 5-17 years with moderate ulcerative colitis. Sequences were obtained from gut tissue. CDR3 nucleotide sequence: TGTGCCAGCAGCACAGGACTAGCGGGGGGAGTGACCCAGTACTTC. This codes for CASSTGLAGGVTQYF.